The source of this T cell receptor beta chain is a study of blood T cell repertoires in COVID-19. Trimming left V 4 bases short and J 7 bases short, with 11 bases between. CDR3 length equals 14 residues. CDR1 and CDR2 from the germline V gene are SGHTA and FQGNSA. Original processing methods: How many nucleated cells were present was estimated from reference gene primer amplification. Data came from immunoSEQ multiplex PCR; TCRdb stores just in-frame clones and leaves some out. That table gives V, J and clone size, and the DNA gave D and trimming. The sample has 84,000 or so clones; around 77% are singletons.

The gene calls are TRBV7-2 and TRBJ1-6; TRBD1 is a possible D gene (6 bases). The sample consisted of peripheral blood. This receptor was obtained from a human donor in a cohort sampled during active COVID-19. The CDR3 sequence is CASSSRQVNSPLHF. CDR3 nucleotides: TGTGCCAGCAGCTCCCGACAGGTGAATTCACCCCTCCACTTT.